This TCR beta chain was sequenced for a study of OX40 agonist ivuxolimab in advanced cancers. V was shortened by 0 bases and J by 5 bases, with 10 bases between the two germline ends. The CDR3 length is 14 residues. Germline values: CDR1 SGDLS, CDR2 YYNGEE. Profiled with immunoSEQ multiplex PCR; TCRdb holds only in-frame clones, not every one. The sample has around 70,000 clones; more than 85% are singletons. Specimen: CD4+ or CD8+ T cells sorted from blood, collected in a trial of the OX40 agonist ivuxolimab. V gene TRBV9 combines with J gene TRBJ2-3, with D uncertain. The TCR was taken from an adult with an advanced solid tumor such as melanoma, head and neck, liver or kidney cancer. In nucleotides, the CDR3 is TGTGCCAGCAGCGTAGGTCCCTCTATAGATACGCAGTATTTT. Translation: CASSVGPSIDTQYF. Complete variable domain (other parts from reference TRBV9 and TRBJ2-3): DSGVTQTPKHLITATGQRVTLRCSPRSGDLSVYWYQQSLDQGLQFLIQYYNGEERAKGNILERFSAQQFPDLHSELNLSSLELGDSALYFCASSVGPSIDTQYFGPGTRLTVL.